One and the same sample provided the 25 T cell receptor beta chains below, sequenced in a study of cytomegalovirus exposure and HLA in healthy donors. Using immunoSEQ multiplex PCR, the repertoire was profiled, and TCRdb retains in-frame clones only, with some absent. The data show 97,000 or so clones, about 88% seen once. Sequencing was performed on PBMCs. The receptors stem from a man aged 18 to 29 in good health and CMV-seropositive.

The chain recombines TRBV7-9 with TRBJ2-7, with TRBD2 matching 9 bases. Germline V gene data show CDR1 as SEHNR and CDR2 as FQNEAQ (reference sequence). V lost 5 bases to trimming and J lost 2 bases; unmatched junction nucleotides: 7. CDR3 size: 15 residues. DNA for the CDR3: TGTGCCAGCAGCCCAGGACTAGCGAGAACCTACGAGCAGTACTTC. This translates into CASSPGLARTYEQYF. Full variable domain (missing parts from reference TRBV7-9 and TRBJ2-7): DTGVSQNPRHKITKRGQNVTFRCDPISEHNRLYWYRQTLGQGPEFLTYFQNEAQLEKSRLLSDRFSAERPKGSFSTLEIQRTEQGDSAMYLCASSPGLARTYEQYFGPGTRLTVT.

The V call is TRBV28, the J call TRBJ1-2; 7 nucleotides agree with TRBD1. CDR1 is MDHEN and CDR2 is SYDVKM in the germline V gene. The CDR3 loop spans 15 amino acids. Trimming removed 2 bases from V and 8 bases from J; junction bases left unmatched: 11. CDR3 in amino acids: CASSLSWQGVRGYTF. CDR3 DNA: TGTGCCAGCAGTTTAAGTTGGCAGGGGGTCCGCGGCTACACCTTC.

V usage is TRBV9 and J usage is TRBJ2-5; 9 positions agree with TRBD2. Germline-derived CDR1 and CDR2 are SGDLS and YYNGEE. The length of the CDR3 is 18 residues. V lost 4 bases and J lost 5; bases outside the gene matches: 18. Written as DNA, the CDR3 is TGTGCCAGCAGCTCCCGGGGAGAACCCGGACTAGCGATGGAGACCCAGTACTTC. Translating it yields CASSSRGEPGLAMETQYF.

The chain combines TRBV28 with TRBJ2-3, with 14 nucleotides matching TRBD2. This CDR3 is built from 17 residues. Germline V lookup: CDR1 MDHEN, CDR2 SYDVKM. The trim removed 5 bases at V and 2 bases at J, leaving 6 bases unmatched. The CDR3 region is CASSPPGLAGATDTQYF. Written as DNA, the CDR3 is TGTGCCAGCAGTCCCCCGGGACTAGCGGGAGCCACAGATACGCAGTATTTT.

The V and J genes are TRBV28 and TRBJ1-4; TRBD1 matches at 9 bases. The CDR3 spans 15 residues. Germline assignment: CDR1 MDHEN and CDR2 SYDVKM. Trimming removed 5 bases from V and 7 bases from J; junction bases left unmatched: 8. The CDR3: CASSDSGTGFEKLFF. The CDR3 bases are TGTGCCAGCAGTGATTCTGGGACAGGGTTTGAAAAACTGTTTTTT.

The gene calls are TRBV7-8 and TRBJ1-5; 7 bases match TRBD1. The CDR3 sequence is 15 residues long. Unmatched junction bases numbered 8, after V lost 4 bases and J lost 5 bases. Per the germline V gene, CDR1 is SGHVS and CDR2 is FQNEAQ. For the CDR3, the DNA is TGTGCCAGCAGCTCAGTAGACAGGGCAGATCAGCCCCAGCATTTT. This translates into CASSSVDRADQPQHF.

CDR3 residues: CASSSPWGRGSYEQYF. In DNA, the CDR3 is TGTGCCAGCAGCTCTCCTTGGGGCAGGGGGAGCTACGAGCAGTACTTC. The rearrangement links TRBV7-9 to TRBJ2-7, with 7 bases that match TRBD1. This CDR3 contains 16 residues. Trimming took 4 bases from V and 3 from J; bases not matched to a gene: 12. Germline CDR1 reads SEHNR; CDR2 reads FQNEAQ (reference sequence).

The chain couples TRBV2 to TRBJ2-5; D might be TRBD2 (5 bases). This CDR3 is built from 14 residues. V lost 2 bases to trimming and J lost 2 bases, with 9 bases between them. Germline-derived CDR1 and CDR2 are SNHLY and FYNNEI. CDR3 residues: CASSETGLQETQYF. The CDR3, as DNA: TGTGCCAGCAGTGAAACGGGGTTACAAGAGACCCAGTACTTC.

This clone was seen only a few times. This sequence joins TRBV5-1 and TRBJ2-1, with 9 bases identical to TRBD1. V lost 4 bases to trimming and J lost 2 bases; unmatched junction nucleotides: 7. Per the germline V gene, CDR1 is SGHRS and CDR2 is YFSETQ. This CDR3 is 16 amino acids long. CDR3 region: CASSKETGGAYNEQFF. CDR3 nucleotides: TGCGCCAGCAGCAAAGAAACAGGGGGCGCCTACAATGAGCAGTTCTTC. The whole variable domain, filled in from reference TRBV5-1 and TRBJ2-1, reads KAGVTQTPRYLIKTRGQQVTLSCSPISGHRSVSWYQQTPGQGLQFLFEYFSETQRNKGNFPGRFSGRQFSNSRSEMNVSTLELGDSALYLCASSKETGGAYNEQFFGPGTRLTVL.

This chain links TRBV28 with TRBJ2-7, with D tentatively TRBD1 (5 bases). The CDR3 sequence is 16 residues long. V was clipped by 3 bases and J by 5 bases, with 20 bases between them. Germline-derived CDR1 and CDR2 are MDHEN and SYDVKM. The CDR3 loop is CASSFPLTQGPDEQYF. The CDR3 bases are TGTGCCAGCAGTTTCCCCTTGACCCAGGGTCCCGACGAGCAGTACTTC.

CDR3 DNA: TGTGCCAGCAGCGGACTAGACTACAATGAGCAGTTCTTC. Its protein product is CASSGLDYNEQFF. This chain connects TRBV9 to TRBJ2-1; possible D gene TRBD2, 6 bases. CDR3 length: 13 residues. The V gene lost 3 bases and the J gene lost 3 bases, with 7 bases spanning the gap. Germline CDR1 and CDR2: SGDLS and YYNGEE.

The CDR3 DNA sequence: TGTGCCAGCAGCTTGGGCAGGGCGGACTATGGCTACACCTTC. Translation gives CASSLGRADYGYTF. The chain has TRBV5-6 and TRBJ1-2, with D perhaps matching TRBD1 (5 bases). Germline lookup yields CDR1 SGHDT and CDR2 YYEEEE. V was cut by 0 bases and J by 3 bases, with 9 bases left in between. This CDR3 has 14 residues. Together with reference TRBV5-6 and TRBJ1-2, the CDR3 gives the full variable domain: DAGVTQSPTHLIKTRGQQVTLRCSPKSGHDTVSWYQQALGQGPQFIFQYYEEEERQRGNFPDRFSGHQFPNYSSELNVNALLLGDSALYLCASSLGRADYGYTFGSGTRLTVV.

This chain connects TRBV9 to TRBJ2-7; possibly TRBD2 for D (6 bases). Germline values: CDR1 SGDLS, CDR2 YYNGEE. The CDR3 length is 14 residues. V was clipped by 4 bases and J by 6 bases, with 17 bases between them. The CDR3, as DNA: TGTGCCAGCAGCCCCCAAAACCGGAGGGGCGAGCAGTACTTC. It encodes CASSPQNRRGEQYF. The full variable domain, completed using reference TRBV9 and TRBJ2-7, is DSGVTQTPKHLITATGQRVTLRCSPRSGDLSVYWYQQSLDQGLQFLIQYYNGEERAKGNILERFSAQQFPDLHSELNLSSLELGDSALYFCASSPQNRRGEQYFGPGTRLTVT.

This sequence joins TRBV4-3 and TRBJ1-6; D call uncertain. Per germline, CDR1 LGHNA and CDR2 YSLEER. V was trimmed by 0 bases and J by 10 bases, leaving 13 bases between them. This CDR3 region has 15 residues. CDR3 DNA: TGCGCCAGCAGCCAAGATTGGGGTAGAGGGTCACCCCTCCACTTT. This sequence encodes CASSQDWGRGSPLHF.

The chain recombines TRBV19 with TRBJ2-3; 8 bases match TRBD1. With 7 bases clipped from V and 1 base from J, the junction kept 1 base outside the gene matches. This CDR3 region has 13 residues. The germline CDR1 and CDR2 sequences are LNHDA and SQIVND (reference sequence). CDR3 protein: CASKGQGTDTQYF. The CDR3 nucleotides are TGTGCCAGTAAGGGACAGGGCACAGATACGCAGTATTTT.

The CDR3 region is CSVRENTEAFF. The CDR3 DNA reads as TGCAGCGTTCGGGAAAACACTGAAGCTTTCTTT. The chain combines TRBV29-1 with TRBJ1-1; the D is unclear. Per germline, CDR1 SQVTM and CDR2 ANQGSEA. V was clipped by 5 bases and J by 2 bases, with 6 bases between them. CDR3 length: 11 residues. Variable domain in full (rest from reference TRBV29-1 and TRBJ1-1): SAVISQKPSRDICQRGTSLTIQCQVDSQVTMMFWYRQQPGQSLTLIATANQGSEATYESGFVIDKFPISRPNLTFSTLTVSNMSPEDSSIYLCSVRENTEAFFGQGTRLTVV.

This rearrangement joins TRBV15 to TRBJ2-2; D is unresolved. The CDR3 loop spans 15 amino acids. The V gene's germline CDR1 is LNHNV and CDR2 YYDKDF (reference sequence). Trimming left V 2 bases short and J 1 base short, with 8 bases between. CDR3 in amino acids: CATSRSTENTGELFF. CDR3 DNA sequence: TGTGCCACCAGCAGATCAACAGAGAACACCGGGGAGCTGTTTTTT.

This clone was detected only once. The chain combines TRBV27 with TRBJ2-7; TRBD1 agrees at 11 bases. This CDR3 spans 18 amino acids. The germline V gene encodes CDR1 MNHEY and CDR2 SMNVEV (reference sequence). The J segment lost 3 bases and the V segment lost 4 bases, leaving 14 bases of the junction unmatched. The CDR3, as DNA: TGTGCCAGCAGTTCTTGGACAGGGGGCGGCCGATTCAACTACGAGCAGTACTTC. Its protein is CASSSWTGGGRFNYEQYF.

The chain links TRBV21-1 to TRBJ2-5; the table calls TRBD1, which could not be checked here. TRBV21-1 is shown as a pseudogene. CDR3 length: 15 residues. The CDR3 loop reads CASSKVVTAQETQYF. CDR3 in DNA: TGTGCCAGCAGCAAAGTTGTGACAGCTCAAGAGACCCAGTACTTC.

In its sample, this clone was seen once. The CDR3 bases are TGTGCCAGCAGCTTATCCTCCCTTGGTTGGGCGGGGCAAGAGACCCAGTACTTC. This translates into CASSLSSLGWAGQETQYF. The chain joins TRBV7-2 to TRBJ2-5, with D tentatively TRBD2 (6 bases). The CDR3 covers 18 residues. The germline CDR1 and CDR2 sequences are SGHTA and FQGNSA. Trimming shortened V by 2 bases and J by 2 bases, and 21 bases separated the two germline ends.

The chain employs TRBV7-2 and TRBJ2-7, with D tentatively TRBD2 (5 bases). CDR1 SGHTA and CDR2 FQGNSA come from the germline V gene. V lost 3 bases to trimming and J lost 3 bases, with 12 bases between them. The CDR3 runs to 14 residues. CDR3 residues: CASSFDRENYEQYF. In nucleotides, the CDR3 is TGTGCCAGCAGCTTCGACCGGGAAAACTACGAGCAGTACTTC.

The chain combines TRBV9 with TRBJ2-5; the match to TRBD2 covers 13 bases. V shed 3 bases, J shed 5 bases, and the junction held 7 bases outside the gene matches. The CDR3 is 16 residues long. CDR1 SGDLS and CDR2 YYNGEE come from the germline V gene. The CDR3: CASSGTGTSGAETQYF. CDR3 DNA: TGTGCCAGCAGCGGGACCGGGACTAGCGGGGCGGAGACCCAGTACTTC.

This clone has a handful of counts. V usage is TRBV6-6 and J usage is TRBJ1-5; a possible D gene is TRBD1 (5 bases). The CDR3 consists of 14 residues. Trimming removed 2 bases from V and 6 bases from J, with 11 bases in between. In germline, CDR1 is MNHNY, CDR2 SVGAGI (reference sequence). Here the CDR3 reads CASSYGQGSQPQHF. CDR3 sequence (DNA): TGTGCCAGCAGTTACGGGCAGGGAAGTCAGCCCCAGCATTTT.

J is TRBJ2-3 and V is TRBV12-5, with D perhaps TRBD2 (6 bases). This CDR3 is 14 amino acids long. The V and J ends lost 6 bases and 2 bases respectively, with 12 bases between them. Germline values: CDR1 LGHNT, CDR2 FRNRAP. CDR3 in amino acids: CASGRDSITDTQYF. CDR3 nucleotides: TGTGCTAGTGGCCGGGACTCGATCACAGATACGCAGTATTTT. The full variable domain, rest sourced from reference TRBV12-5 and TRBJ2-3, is DARVTQTPRHKVTEMGQEVTMRCQPILGHNTVFWYRQTMMQGLELLAYFRNRAPLDDSGMPKDRFSAEMPDATLATLKIQPSEPRDSAVYFCASGRDSITDTQYFGPGTRLTVL.

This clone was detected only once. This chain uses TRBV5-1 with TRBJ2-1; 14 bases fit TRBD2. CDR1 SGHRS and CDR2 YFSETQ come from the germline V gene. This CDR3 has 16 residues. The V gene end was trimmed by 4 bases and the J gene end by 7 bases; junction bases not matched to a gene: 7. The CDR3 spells CASSLTSGGAGNEQFF. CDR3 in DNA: TGCGCCAGCAGCCTGACTAGCGGGGGGGCCGGGAATGAGCAGTTCTTC.